This passage covers 9 T cell receptor beta chains from one sample sequenced in a study of shared clonotypes between healthy human individuals. Data came from immunoSEQ multiplex PCR; TCRdb stores just in-frame clones and leaves some out. Among about a million clones listed, approximately 80% were seen once. The sequenced material came from memory CD4+ T cells sorted from blood. Stated subset: CD45RA-negative fraction. These receptors all stem from a young man in good health.

This chain joins TRBV9 and TRBJ1-6; D unclear. Germline values: CDR1 SGDLS, CDR2 YYNGEE. With 0 bases removed from V and 7 bases from J, the gap between germline ends came to 14 bases. CDR3 length: 16 residues. The CDR3 sequence: CASSVGVSVGNSPLHF. In DNA, the CDR3 is TGTGCCAGCAGCGTAGGTGTCTCGGTCGGGAATTCACCCCTCCACTTT.

The V call is TRBV2, the J call TRBJ1-4; 7 bases match TRBD1. With 5 bases clipped from V and 5 bases from J, the junction kept 5 bases outside the gene matches. The CDR3 sequence is 14 residues long. Germline CDR1 and CDR2: SNHLY and FYNNEI. CDR3 sequence reads: CASSLDRTNEKLFF. The CDR3 region has the DNA TGTGCCAGCAGTCTGGACAGGACGAATGAAAAACTGTTTTTT.

This clone came up a few times. The chain carries TRBV7-9 and TRBJ1-2; weak D call: TRBD1 (5 bases). CDR3 length: 15 residues. The V end was cut by 5 bases, the J end by 5 bases, with 18 bases between. Germline lookup yields CDR1 SEHNR and CDR2 FQNEAQ (reference sequence). DNA for the CDR3: TGTGCCAGCAGCGTCCTGACGACAGTCAAGTATGGCTACACCTTC. Amino acids: CASSVLTTVKYGYTF.

The chain carries TRBV10-3 and TRBJ2-3, with D maybe TRBD2 (5 bases). The CDR3 is 12 residues long. The V end lost 3 bases, the J end lost 6 bases, and 7 bases lay between the germline ends. Germline CDR1 ENHRY, CDR2 SYGVKD. As DNA, the CDR3 is TGTGCCATCAGTGAAAGAGGGGATACGCAGTATTTT. It yields the protein CAISERGDTQYF.

The chain is built from TRBV18 and TRBJ1-3; D gene unclear. CDR3 length equals 15 residues. Trimming shortened V by 6 bases and J by 3 bases, and 15 bases separated the two germline ends. CDR1 KGHSH and CDR2 LQKENI come from the germline V gene. CDR3 amino acids: CASSPTKPVGNTIYF. CDR3 in DNA: TGTGCCAGCTCGCCTACAAAGCCTGTTGGAAACACCATATATTTT.

This clone occurred once. Additional DNA sequences in this sample encode the identical CDR3. CDR3 nucleotide sequence: TGTGCCAGCAGTGGGGGACTAGTCGAGACCCAGTACTTC. Translation: CASSGGLVETQYF. This chain joins TRBV6-1 and TRBJ2-5; 8 nucleotides match TRBD2. This CDR3 spans 13 amino acids. J gave up 5 bases and V 4 bases, and 3 bases lay outside the gene matches. Germline loops: CDR1 MNHNS, CDR2 SASEGT.

This clone was seen more than once but under ten times. This sequence joins TRBV6-4 and TRBJ2-1, with no clear D. Germline CDR1 and CDR2: MRHNA and SNTAGT. The CDR3 contains 16 residues. V lost 2 bases and J 10 bases, leaving 21 bases between the germline ends. The CDR3 nucleotides read TGTGCCAGCAGTGACCTCTCCTTTTCAAACAGAGACGAGCAGTTCTTC. It codes for CASSDLSFSNRDEQFF.

The chain carries TRBV4-1 and TRBJ1-4; TRBD1 might be the D (6 bases). V lost 3 bases and J 4 bases, leaving 15 bases between the germline ends. The CDR3 totals 16 residues. Germline V gene data show CDR1 as MGHRA and CDR2 as YSYEKL. The CDR3 coding sequence is TGCGCCAGCAGCCAGCCAGCACAGGGACATAATGAAAAACTGTTTTTT. This sequence encodes CASSQPAQGHNEKLFF.

The chain links TRBV5-4 to TRBJ2-1, with 13 bases lining up with TRBD2. Trimming cost V 3 bases and J 14 bases; bases outside gene matches: 5. CDR3 length equals 13 residues. In germline, CDR1 is SGHNT, CDR2 YYREEE (reference sequence). The CDR3 region has the DNA TGTGCCAGCAGCTCCGGACTAGCGGGAGAGGAGTTCTTC. Translation: CASSSGLAGEEFF.